Listed below are T cell receptor beta chains from one sample, sequenced in a study of T-cell reconstitution after alpha-beta-depleted transplantation in children. TCRdb re-called the PCR reads with MiXCR, one entry per CDR3 protein. The data contain hundreds of thousands of distinct CDR3 sequences, 13% of them singletons. Here the sequenced sample was PBMCs, mostly from graft donor cells, taken 360 days after TCRalphabeta/CD19-depleted stem cell transplant. These receptors came from a male patient under 18 who had a stem cell transplant for acute myeloid leukemia, so the T cells may come from the graft donor. The CDR3 runs from the conserved cysteine through the conserved F or W. The D gene is left open where the match is weak. The size entry is marked missing in some rows and otherwise reads once, few, many or a size class.

clone_size | d_call | j_call | v_call | cdr3_aa | cdr3_nt
- | TRBD1 | TRBJ1-6 | TRBV6-5 | CASRNPGQANSPLHF | TGTGCCAGCAGAAATCCGGGACAGGCTAATTCACCCCTCCACTTT
few | TRBD1 | TRBJ2-7 | TRBV19 | CASSTRYRGLHEQYF | TGTGCCAGTAGTACCAGATACAGGGGTCTCCACGAGCAGTACTTC
few | TRBD2 | TRBJ2-7 | TRBV28 | CASSSPFRTSGSYEQYF | TGTGCCAGCAGTTCCCCGTTTCGGACTAGCGGGAGCTACGAGCAGTACTTC
many | TRBD1 | TRBJ2-1 | TRBV29-1 | CSGGTGVANEQFF | TGCAGCGGCGGGACAGGCGTTGCCAATGAGCAGTTCTTC
many | - | TRBJ2-2 | TRBV21-1 | CASSRYQGLYNTGELFF | TGTGCCAGCAGCCGATATCAGGGATTGTATAACACCGGGGAGCTGTTTTTT
- | - | TRBJ1-5 | TRBV27 | CASSLYPGISNQPQHF | TGTGCCAGCAGTTTATATCCCGGGATTAGCAATCAGCCCCAGCATTTT
many | - | TRBJ2-4 | TRBV29-1 | CSVTSIAKNIQYF | TGCAGCGTTACCTCCATAGCCAAAAACATTCAGTACTTC
- | TRBD1 | TRBJ1-1 | TRBV4-3 | CASSQDPVVYRGPTEAFF | TGCGCCAGCAGCCAAGATCCAGTGGTATACAGGGGGCCCACTGAAGCTTTCTTT
- | TRBD2 | TRBJ2-1 | TRBV4-2 | CASSQDETSGGDEQFF | TGTGCCAGCAGCCAAGATGAAACTAGCGGGGGGGATGAGCAGTTCTTC
- | TRBD1 | TRBJ2-3 | TRBV5-1 | CASSSGGRTDTQYF | TGCGCCAGCAGCTCAGGGGGCAGGACAGATACGCAGTATTTT
- | - | TRBJ2-3 | TRBV9 | CASSPPGTHFTDTQYF | TGTGCCAGCAGCCCTCCCGGGACTCACTTCACAGATACGCAGTATTTT
few | TRBD1 | TRBJ2-3 | TRBV12-3/TRBV12-4 | CASSLTGDTDTQYF | TGTGCCAGCAGTTTAACAGGGGACACAGATACGCAGTATTTT
many | TRBD2 | TRBJ2-5 | TRBV4-3 | CASSQAGLAEETQYF | TGCGCCAGCAGCCAAGCGGGACTAGCGGAAGAGACCCAGTACTTC
- | TRBD2 | TRBJ2-6 | TRBV20-1 | CSARGLAGASGANVLTF | TGCAGTGCTAGAGGGTTAGCGGGAGCTTCAGGGGCCAACGTCCTGACTTTC
few | TRBD2 | TRBJ2-1 | TRBV5-1 | CASSKGLAGGGGEQFF | TGCGCCAGCAGCAAGGGACTAGCGGGAGGAGGGGGTGAGCAGTTCTTC